The clone carrying this TCR beta chain was picked up a small number of times. The antigen is undetermined. It was 8 to 10 ml of fresh peripheral blood that supplied the PBMCs. This entry comes from a study of T cells in Graves' hyperthyroidism and ophthalmopathy. The study, taken as a whole, reports: The model made its ophthalmopathy prediction, and onset followed a median 6.5 months later. Most clonotypes expanded in the thyroid (above 0.001) were also present in blood.

TCR beta CDR3 regions were amplified from RNA. In the first-round RT-PCR of the TCR CDR3, the HTBI primer set was used. TCRdb re-analysed the multiplex PCR reads in MiXCR, keeping a single row per CDR3 protein. The top ten clones hold approximately 49% of a sample with about 480,000 distinct CDR3 sequences, roughly 23% of them seen once. Material for sequencing was blood. The origin of this receptor is a woman in her 70s with Graves' ophthalmopathy.

The CDR3, as DNA: TGTGCCAGCAGTGTAGGGATTCAGGACTATCAGCCCCAGCATTTT. Residues: CASSVGIQDYQPQHF. This sequence joins TRBV6-1 and TRBJ1-5; no reliable D call. Germline-derived CDR1 and CDR2 are MNHNS and SASEGT. V shed 4 bases and J shed 5 bases, with 15 bases lying between them. This CDR3 region has 15 residues.